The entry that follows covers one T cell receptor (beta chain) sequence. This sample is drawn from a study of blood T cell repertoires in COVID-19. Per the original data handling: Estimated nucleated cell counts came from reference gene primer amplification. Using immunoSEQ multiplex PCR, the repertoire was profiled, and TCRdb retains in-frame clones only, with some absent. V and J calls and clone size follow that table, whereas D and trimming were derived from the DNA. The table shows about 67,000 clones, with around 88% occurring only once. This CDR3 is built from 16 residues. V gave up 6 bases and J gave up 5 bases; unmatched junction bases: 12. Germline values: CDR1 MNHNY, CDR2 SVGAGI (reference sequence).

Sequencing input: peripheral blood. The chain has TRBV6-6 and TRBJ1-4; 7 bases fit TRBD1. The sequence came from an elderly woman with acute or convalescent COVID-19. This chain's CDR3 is CASRTARLQGNEKLFF. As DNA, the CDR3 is TGTGCCAGCAGGACGGCGAGGTTACAGGGGAATGAAAAACTGTTTTTT.